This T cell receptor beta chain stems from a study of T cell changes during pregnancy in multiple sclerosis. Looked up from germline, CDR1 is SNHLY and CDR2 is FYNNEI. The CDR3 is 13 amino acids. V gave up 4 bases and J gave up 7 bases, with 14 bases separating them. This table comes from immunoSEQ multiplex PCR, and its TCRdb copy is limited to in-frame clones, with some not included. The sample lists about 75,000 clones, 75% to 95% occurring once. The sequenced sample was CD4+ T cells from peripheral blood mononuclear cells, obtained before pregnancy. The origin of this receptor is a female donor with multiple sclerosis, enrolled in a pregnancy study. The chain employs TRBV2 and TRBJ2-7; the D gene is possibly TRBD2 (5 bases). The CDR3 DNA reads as TGTGCCAGCAGTGTCCGGGAAATTAAAGAGCAGTACTTC. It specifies CASSVREIKEQYF. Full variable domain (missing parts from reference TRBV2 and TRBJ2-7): EPEVTQTPSHQVTQMGQEVILRCVPISNHLYFYWYRQILGQKVEFLVSFYNNEISEKSEIFDDQFSVERPDGSNFTLKIRSTKLEDSAMYFCASSVREIKEQYFGPGTRLTVT.